Listed below are T cell receptor beta chains from one sample, sequenced in a study of T cell repertoires in cytomegalovirus infection. TCRdb re-analysed the reads in MiXCR, keeping a single row per CDR3 protein. The sample includes roughly 320,000 distinct CDR3 sequences, roughly 9.3% of them seen just once. Sequencing was done on a sample of PBMCs. These receptors came from a human donor in good health (CMV status not recorded). Some clones in this sample may be carry-over from other donors' samples. The CDR3 runs from the conserved cysteine through the conserved F or W. Fields, in order: clone size, V gene, D gene, J gene, CDR3 protein, CDR3 DNA. The D gene is left open where the match is weak. Clone size appears in some rows only: once, few, many, or a class for an expanded clone.

>many|TRBV7-9|TRBD1|TRBJ1-1
CASTLDRGLDEAFF
TGTGCCAGCACCCTGGACAGGGGGCTTGATGAAGCTTTCTTT
>NA|TRBV5-1|NA|TRBJ2-2
CASSPSQIGELFF
TGCGCCAGCAGCCCTTCGCAGATCGGGGAGCTGTTTTTT
>many|TRBV7-2|TRBD1|TRBJ2-1
CASSLRDRGYEQFF
TGTGCCAGCAGCTTAAGGGACAGGGGGTATGAGCAGTTCTTC
>many|TRBV7-2|TRBD1|TRBJ2-4
CASSWTGENIQYF
TGTGCCAGCAGCTGGACAGGGGAAAACATTCAGTACTTC
>many|TRBV5-1|NA|TRBJ1-1
CASSLASPGGTEAFF
TGCGCCAGCAGCTTGGCCAGTCCTGGGGGCACTGAAGCTTTCTTT
>NA|TRBV5-4|NA|TRBJ1-1
CASSLAGSPNTEAFF
TGTGCCAGCAGCTTGGCCGGCTCCCCAAACACTGAAGCTTTCTTT
>NA|TRBV20-1|NA|TRBJ1-1
CSAFATGGNGAFF
TGCAGTGCTTTCGCTACCGGGGGCAACGGCGCTTTCTTT
>many|TRBV7-9|NA|TRBJ2-3
CASRSPGFGTADTQYF
TGTGCCAGCAGGTCCCCGGGGTTCGGGACGGCAGATACGCAGTATTTT
>many|TRBV19|TRBD2|TRBJ2-2
CASSPREGAKNTGELFF
TGTGCCAGTAGTCCCCGGGAGGGAGCGAAGAACACCGGGGAGCTGTTTTTT
>many|TRBV6-1|TRBD1|TRBJ1-6
CATHTLPGTGGSSPLHF
TGTGCCACCCATACCTTGCCCGGGACAGGGGGCTCTTCACCCCTCCACTTT
>many|TRBV7-2|NA|TRBJ2-3
CASSLEVSFTDTQYF
TGTGCCAGCAGCTTAGAGGTCTCTTTCACAGATACGCAGTATTTT
>many|TRBV4-1|NA|TRBJ1-1
CASSLNGGGTEAFF
TGCGCCAGCAGCCTAAACGGGGGCGGCACTGAAGCTTTCTTT
>NA|TRBV28|NA|TRBJ1-1
CASSPRGPGGGLNTEAFF
TGTGCCAGCAGTCCTCGGGGCCCAGGCGGAGGGCTGAACACTGAAGCTTTCTTT